This TCR beta chain was identified during a study of cytomegalovirus exposure and HLA in healthy donors. Study-level results: In vitro work confirmed that a few CMV-associated chains recognize CMV antigens. Later analysis associated a missense DCLRE1C variant with TCR beta V- and J-gene trimming. A prior analysis recorded that most TCR beta V segments were productive about 87% or about 30% of the time.

The CDR3 is 12 residues long. Germline CDR1 is MNHEY and CDR2 is SMNVEV (reference sequence). The PCR had 60 Vbeta and 13 Jbeta primers. Source study methods: Later reanalysis found around 74 million unique TCR beta chains, 10 million to 14 million of them shared. Profiling relied on immunoSEQ multiplex PCR, and the TCRdb table lists in-frame clones only, not all of them. V and J calls and clone size are copied from that table; D and trimming were computed from the DNA. The sample contains about 99,000 clones, around 77% of which appear only once. This clone was picked up a small number of times. No antigen is known for it.

The sample consisted of PBMCs. The receptor was isolated from a middle-aged man in good health and CMV-seronegative. The rearrangement uses TRBV27 and TRBJ2-5; perhaps TRBD2 as D (5 bases). The closer fit of TRBJ2-7 to the DNA end suggests the J call may be wrong. CDR3 protein: CASRSTSFEQYF. CDR3 in DNA: TGTGCCAGCAGGAGTACTAGTTTCGAGCAGTACTTC.